The 18 T cell receptor beta chains presented below share a single source sample, sequenced in a study of tumor and adjacent non-tumor tissue in lung cancer. Three rounds of nested PCR, following a modified ARM-PCR protocol, produced the TCRbeta library. TCRdb recomputed calls from the multiplex PCR reads with MiXCR, one row per CDR3 protein. The profile shows 98,000 or so distinct CDR3 sequences, less than 85% of them singletons. RNA was extracted from bulk tissue without any cell sorting. This non-tumor lung sample came from over 3 cm beyond the tumor edge. The sample comprised distant non-tumor lung tissue. The receptors derive from a man in his sixties with small cell lung cancer.

In the case of this clonotype: Sequence at one end of the junction differs from germline and may be a read error. This chain joins TRBV11-1 and TRBJ2-1; D not resolved. The CDR3 spans 15 residues. Germline V gene sequence: CDR1 SGHAT, CDR2 FQDESV (reference sequence). CDR3 amino acids: CVSSLERMTYNEQSF. CDR3 DNA sequence: TGTGTCAGCAGCTTAGAGAGGATGACCTACAATGAGCAGTCCTTC. Drawing the rest from reference TRBV11-1 and TRBJ2-1, the complete variable domain is EAEVAQSPRYKITEKSQAVAFWCDPISGHATLYWYRQILGQGPELLVQFQDESVVDDSQLPKDRFSAERLKGVDSTLKIQPAELGDSAMYLCVSSLERMTYNEQSFGPGTRLTVL.

In its sample, this clonotype was seen a few times. It is likely a read error, because the conserved phenylalanine at the end of the CDR3 is missing. V usage is TRBV6-5 and J usage is TRBJ2-1; D perhaps matches TRBD1 (6 bases). The CDR3 spans 15 residues. The V end was cut by 2 bases, the J end by 10 bases, with 18 bases between. Germline lookup yields CDR1 MNHEY and CDR2 SVGAGI. The CDR3 sequence: CASSYRQAGLGEQFL. The CDR3 nucleotides are TGTGCCAGCAGTTACCGACAGGCAGGGCTCGGCGAGCAGTTCCTC.

This clonotype occurred once. The chain couples TRBV5-1 to TRBJ2-7; 10 nucleotides agree with TRBD2. CDR1 SGHRS and CDR2 YFSETQ come from the germline V gene. The CDR3 is 15 amino acids. CDR3 protein: CATSLEASGGYEQYV. CDR3 coding DNA: TGCGCCACCAGCTTGGAGGCTAGCGGGGGATACGAGCAGTACGTC.

This clonotype was detected a few times. This may come from a read error, since a much larger clone is one base off. The chain employs TRBV5-6 and TRBJ1-2; 10 bases agree with TRBD1. The V gene's germline CDR1 is SGHDT and CDR2 YYEEEE. J gave up 12 bases and V 4 bases, and 9 bases lay outside the gene matches. This CDR3 spans 13 amino acids. DNA for the CDR3: TGTGCCAGCAGCACGGGGACAGGGGCCAGCAACACCTTC. Translating it yields CASSTGTGASNTF. The complete variable domain, with remaining parts taken from reference TRBV5-6 and TRBJ1-2, reads DAGVTQSPTHLIKTRGQQVTLRCSPKSGHDTVSWYQQALGQGPQFIFQYYEEEERQRGNFPDRFSGHQFPNYSSELNVNALLLGDSALYLCASSTGTGASNTFGSGTRLTVV.

The table lists this clonotype with a count of one. The genes are TRBV12-3 or TRBV12-4 and TRBJ2-7, with D perhaps matching TRBD2 (6 bases). V was pared by 10 bases and J by 3 bases, with 19 bases between. This CDR3 has 14 residues. In DNA form, the CDR3 reads TGTGCCAACGGGGAAGCGGGTAGAAGCTACGAGCAGTACTTC. It specifies CANGEAGRSYEQYF.

The count of this clonotype is one. Mismatch with germline at one junction end may stem from a read error. V and J are TRBV12-3 or TRBV12-4 and TRBJ2-1; TRBD2 is a possible D gene (5 bases). The CDR3 contains 15 residues. The CDR3 here is CARSLTEGRYNEQFF. The CDR3 bases are TGTGCCCGCAGCTTAACTGAGGGTCGGTATAATGAGCAGTTCTTC.

Points on this clonotype: One end of the junction fails to match germline, which may point to a read error. The rearrangement links TRBV29-1 to TRBJ2-5; 9 bases map to TRBD2. This CDR3 is built from 15 residues. CDR1 is SQVTM, CDR2 ANQGSEA, per germline. This chain's CDR3 is CSAEGVAGEEETQYF. The DNA for the CDR3 is TGCAGCGCTGAAGGAGTAGCGGGAGAGGAAGAGACCCAGTACTTC.

Points on this clonotype: An end of the junction does not agree with germline; a read error may underlie this. This chain joins TRBV20-1 and TRBJ2-1; tentative D call: TRBD2 (5 bases). The CDR3 consists of 12 residues. Germline V gene data show CDR1 as DFQATT and CDR2 as SNEGSKA (reference sequence). The CDR3 protein is CSVSQNSGEQFF. CDR3 bases: TGTAGTGTTAGTCAAAATTCGGGGGAGCAGTTCTTC.

For this clonotype: Because the CDR3 is missing its conserved closing phenylalanine or tryptophan, this is likely a read error. The chain couples TRBV12-3 or TRBV12-4 to TRBJ2-2; tentatively, D is TRBD2 (6 bases). This CDR3 contains 15 residues. In DNA, the CDR3 is TGTTCCAGCAGCCCGCTAGCGTATATCACCGGGGAGCTGTTTTCT. It yields the protein CSSSPLAYITGELFS.

On this clonotype: At one boundary the junction diverges from the germline segment, which might be a read error. This rearrangement joins TRBV11-2 to TRBJ2-7, with D tentatively TRBD2 (6 bases). The CDR3 spans 15 residues. CDR1 SGHAT and CDR2 FQNNGV come from the germline V gene. The CDR3 DNA reads TGTGCCAGCAGCTTAGCTTCTAGCGAGTCCTACGAACAGTGCTTC. Translated, it gives CASSLASSESYEQCF.

Turning to this clonotype: One junction end does not reproduce the germline sequence, and a read error may be involved. CDR3 in amino acids: CASSLVRAQSSYHEQFF. CDR3 nucleotides: TGTGCCAGCAGCTTAGTAAGAGCCCAGAGCTCCTACCATGAGCAGTTCTTC. The V and J genes are TRBV11-2 and TRBJ2-1; D unclear. The CDR3 covers 17 residues. Germline lookup yields CDR1 SGHAT and CDR2 FQNNGV.

This clonotype was detected many times. V usage is TRBV5-4 and J usage is TRBJ2-6; D gene unclear. CDR1 and CDR2 (germline): SGHNT, YYREEE (reference sequence). V lost 1 base to trimming and J lost 0 bases, with 8 bases between them. This CDR3 has 16 amino acids. The CDR3 loop is CASSLKARSGANVLTF. CDR3 DNA: TGTGCCAGCAGCTTGAAGGCCCGCTCTGGGGCCAACGTCCTGACTTTC.

About this clonotype: This may arise from a read error, as a much more abundant clone is one base away. The chain joins TRBV19 to TRBJ2-3, with D possibly being TRBD1 (6 bases). The CDR3 covers 14 residues. Germline CDR1 reads LNHDA; CDR2 reads SQIVND (reference sequence). Trimming left V 7 bases short and J 3 bases short, with 14 bases between. CDR3 DNA sequence: TGTGCCAGTACTACTTTCCAGGGGACAGATACGCAGTATTTT. Translation gives CASTTFQGTDTQYF. Based on the CDR3 plus reference TRBV19 and TRBJ2-3, the full variable domain is DGGITQSPKYLFRKEGQNVTLSCEQNLNHDAMYWYRQDPGQGLRLIYYSQIVNDFQKGDIAEGYSVSREKKESFPLTVTSAQKNPTAFYLCASTTFQGTDTQYFGPGTRLTVL.

A remark on this clonotype: In this CDR3 the conserved last residue, phenylalanine or tryptophan, is missing, so a read error is likely. The rearrangement links TRBV11-2 to TRBJ2-1; the D call may be TRBD1 or TRBD2 (5 bases each). The germline CDR1 and CDR2 sequences are SGHAT and FQNNGV. The CDR3 spans 14 residues. The CDR3 protein is CGSLKRQGDTEQFL. The CDR3 bases are TGTGGCAGCCTGAAGCGGCAGGGCGACACTGAGCAGTTCTTA.

A word on this clonotype: A read error may account for a junction end that differs from germline. The chain links TRBV30 to TRBJ1-6; D is undetermined. CDR1 and CDR2 from the germline V gene are GTSNPN and SVGIG (reference sequence). The CDR3 has 16 amino acids. The CDR3 DNA is TGTACCTGGAGTTTCCCCTCCAGCTCCTATAATTCGCCCCTCCATTTT. It codes for CTWSFPSSSYNSPLHF.

This clonotype was recorded at least ten times. The chain uses TRBV4-2 and TRBJ1-5, with TRBD1 as a possible D gene (5 bases). Per the germline V gene, CDR1 is LGHNA and CDR2 is YNFKEQ. The V end was cut by 1 base, the J end by 6 bases, with 13 bases between. The CDR3 sequence is 15 residues long. The CDR3 nucleotides are TGTGCCAGCAGCCAAGGGCTAGGGGAAGGTCAGCCCCAGCATTTT. This codes for CASSQGLGEGQPQHF.

As for this clonotype: One end of the junction is discordant with germline, which a read error may explain. The chain employs TRBV11-2 and TRBJ2-1; D remains ambiguous. The V gene's germline CDR1 is SGHAT and CDR2 FQNNGV. This CDR3 spans 16 amino acids. Written as DNA, the CDR3 is TGTGCCAGCAGTTTAGTGGAGCTGGTCATGGCCTATGAGCAGTTCTTC. It yields the protein CASSLVELVMAYEQFF.

As concerns this clonotype: An end of the junction differs from the germline gene, which may be a read error. This chain connects TRBV4-2 to TRBJ1-5, with D perhaps TRBD1 (6 bases). Germline CDR1 and CDR2: LGHNA and YNFKEQ. The CDR3 sequence is 18 residues long. CDR3: CASSRGGFSGISNKPQQF. The CDR3 DNA follows: TGTGCCAGCAGCCGAGGGGGTTTTAGCGGTATTAGCAATAAGCCCCAGCAGTTT.